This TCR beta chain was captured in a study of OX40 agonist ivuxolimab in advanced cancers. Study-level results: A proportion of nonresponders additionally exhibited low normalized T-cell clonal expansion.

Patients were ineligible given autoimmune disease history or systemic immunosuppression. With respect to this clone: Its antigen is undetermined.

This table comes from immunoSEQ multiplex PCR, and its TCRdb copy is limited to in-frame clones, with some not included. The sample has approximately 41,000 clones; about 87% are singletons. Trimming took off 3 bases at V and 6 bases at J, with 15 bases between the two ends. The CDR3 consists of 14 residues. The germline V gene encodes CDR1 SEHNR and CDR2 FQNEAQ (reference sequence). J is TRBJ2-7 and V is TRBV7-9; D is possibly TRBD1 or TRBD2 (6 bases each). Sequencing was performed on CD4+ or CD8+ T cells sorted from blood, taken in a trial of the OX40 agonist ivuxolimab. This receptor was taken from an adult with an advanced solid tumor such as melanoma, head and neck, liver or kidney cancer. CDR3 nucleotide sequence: TGTGCCAGCAGCTTGGGGGGCCAGACCGCCGAGCAGTACTTC. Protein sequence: CASSLGGQTAEQYF.